A single sample is the source of the 23 T cell receptor beta chains below, sequenced in a study of CD8+ T cells in alopecia areata. Treatment described: oral pan-JAK inhibitor, 5-10 mg twice daily. It was cDNA, reverse transcribed from extracted RNA, that served as the sequencing template. Some clones are missing from TCRdb's copy, which holds only in-frame ones; the method was immunoSEQ multiplex PCR. The sample holds approximately 200,000 clones; roughly 50% are singletons and the top ten take 5.5%. Material: CD4+ T cells sorted from blood, obtained at week 24, from a patient treated with tofacitinib. The receptors here all came from a human donor with alopecia areata.

The chain recombines TRBV30 with TRBJ1-2; 8 bases agree with TRBD1. CDR1 and CDR2 from the germline V gene are GTSNPN and SVGIG (reference sequence). J was trimmed by 7 bases and V by 4 bases; bases with no gene match: 8. This CDR3 comprises 13 residues. CDR3: CAWTTTGAGGYTF. The CDR3 DNA reads as TGTGCCTGGACCACGACAGGGGCTGGTGGCTACACCTTC.

The genes are TRBV11-3 and TRBJ2-2; D is unclear. Deletions cut 5 bases from V and 0 bases from J, with 10 bases between. Germline V gene data show CDR1 as SGHNT and CDR2 as YENEEA. The CDR3 is made up of 15 amino acids. CDR3 coding DNA: TGTGCCAGCAGCCCGATGGAACCGAACACCGGGGAGCTGTTTTTT. Amino acids: CASSPMEPNTGELFF.

This clone was counted between two and nine times. The V gene is TRBV27, the J gene TRBJ1-2, with a weak D call TRBD1 (6 bases). V dropped 8 bases and J dropped 4 bases, with 14 bases sitting between them. Germline CDR1 and CDR2: MNHEY and SMNVEV (reference sequence). The CDR3 runs to 13 residues. The CDR3 bases are TGTGCCAGCGGAAAACAGGGTCCCTATGGCTACACCTTC. Amino acids: CASGKQGPYGYTF.

The CDR3, as DNA: TGTGCCAGCAGCGACAGTAGCAATCAGCCCCAGCATTTT. Translated: CASSDSSNQPQHF. This chain connects TRBV9 to TRBJ1-5, with D unresolved. Trimming stripped 3 bases from V and 0 bases from J, with 4 bases between. This CDR3 comprises 13 residues. CDR1 and CDR2 (germline): SGDLS, YYNGEE. The full variable domain, in which reference TRBV9 and TRBJ1-5 provide the parts outside the CDR3, is DSGVTQTPKHLITATGQRVTLRCSPRSGDLSVYWYQQSLDQGLQFLIQYYNGEERAKGNILERFSAQQFPDLHSELNLSSLELGDSALYFCASSDSSNQPQHFGDGTRLSIL.

V is TRBV19 and J is TRBJ2-7; 10 nucleotides line up with TRBD1. The V gene's germline CDR1 is LNHDA and CDR2 SQIVND (reference sequence). V lost 5 bases, J lost 3 bases, and 7 bases stayed unmatched. This CDR3 spans 15 amino acids. The CDR3 coding sequence is TGTGCCAGTAGTGGCCGGACAGGGGGGAACTACGAGCAGTACTTC. This gives the protein CASSGRTGGNYEQYF.

This clone was detected a few times. The chain links TRBV18 to TRBJ2-4, with TRBD2 matching 11 bases. V lost 2 bases and J lost 3; bases outside the gene matches: 0. Germline V gene sequence: CDR1 KGHSH, CDR2 LQKENI. The CDR3 has 15 residues. This CDR3 is CASSPGTSGKNIQYF. The CDR3 DNA sequence: TGTGCCAGCTCACCAGGGACTAGCGGCAAAAACATTCAGTACTTC.

This chain connects TRBV9 to TRBJ2-3, with unresolved D. CDR3 length: 14 residues. Per the germline V gene, CDR1 is SGDLS and CDR2 is YYNGEE. Trimming took off 0 bases at V and 1 base at J, with 6 bases between the two ends. CDR3 nucleotides: TGTGCCAGCAGCGTAGAAGGGCGCACAGATACGCAGTATTTT. Translation gives CASSVEGRTDTQYF.

This chain joins TRBV2 and TRBJ2-5; a possible D gene is TRBD1 (5 bases). The CDR3 runs 14 residues. V was pared by 2 bases and J by 1 base, with 8 bases between. Germline CDR1 reads SNHLY; CDR2 reads FYNNEI. CDR3 sequence reads: CASSEQGSQETQYF. CDR3 nucleotides: TGTGCCAGCAGTGAACAGGGATCCCAAGAGACCCAGTACTTC.

The V and J genes are TRBV29-1 and TRBJ1-2, with D unresolved. V shed 4 bases and J shed 5 bases, with 8 bases lying between them. This CDR3 is 11 amino acids long. The germline V gene has CDR1 SQVTM and CDR2 ANQGSEA. Here the CDR3 reads CSVGGSYGYTF. For the CDR3, the DNA is TGCAGCGTTGGAGGGTCTTATGGCTACACCTTC.

This clone was found a few times. The gene calls are TRBV4-1 and TRBJ1-5; possible D gene TRBD1, 5 bases. This CDR3 spans 13 amino acids. Per germline, CDR1 MGHRA and CDR2 YSYEKL. Trimming shortened V by 0 bases and J by 6 bases, and 6 bases separated the two germline ends. This CDR3 reads CASSQDGGQPQHF. DNA for the CDR3: TGCGCCAGCAGCCAAGATGGGGGTCAGCCCCAGCATTTT.

This clone came up a few times. The gene calls are TRBV2 and TRBJ1-2; D gene unclear. Trimming took off 6 bases at V and 8 bases at J, with 16 bases between the two ends. Germline CDR1 and CDR2: SNHLY and FYNNEI. This CDR3 region has 13 residues. As DNA, the CDR3 is TGTGCCAGCAGGAAAAGGGAGGTTGGGGGCTACACCTTC. It specifies CASRKREVGGYTF.

The chain has TRBV28 and TRBJ2-7; no firm D call. Trimming shortened V by 4 bases and J by 4 bases, and 8 bases separated the two germline ends. Germline V gives CDR1 MDHEN, CDR2 SYDVKM. CDR3 length: 12 residues. The CDR3 nucleotides are TGTGCCAGCAGTTCCCCGGCTTACGAGCAGTACTTC. It encodes CASSSPAYEQYF.

The rearrangement uses TRBV5-6 and TRBJ1-1; tentatively, D is TRBD1 (5 bases). The CDR3 is 13 residues long. Trimming shortened V by 3 bases and J by 1 base, and 7 bases separated the two germline ends. CDR1 is SGHDT and CDR2 is YYEEEE in the germline V gene. The CDR3 DNA sequence: TGTGCCAGCAGCTCCCAGGGGAACACTGAAGCTTTCTTT. Protein product: CASSSQGNTEAFF.

The J gene is TRBJ2-1, the V gene TRBV27; 7 positions match TRBD1. Germline-derived CDR1 and CDR2 are MNHEY and SMNVEV (reference sequence). The CDR3 length is 12 residues. After removal of 0 bases from V and 15 bases from J, the junction contained 5 bases not matched to a gene. This CDR3 is CASSLSGQIMFF. As DNA, the CDR3 is TGTGCCAGCAGTTTATCGGGACAGATAATGTTCTTC.

The rearrangement joins TRBV6-5 to TRBJ1-2; D is perhaps TRBD1 (5 bases). The V gene lost 0 bases and the J gene lost 4 bases, with 6 bases spanning the gap. The CDR3 sequence is 13 residues long. Germline assignment: CDR1 MNHEY and CDR2 SVGAGI. CDR3 loop: CASSYSTVYGYTF. The CDR3 nucleotides read TGTGCCAGCAGTTACTCGACAGTCTATGGCTACACCTTC.

A single count supports this clone. This chain joins TRBV6-6 and TRBJ2-5; TRBD2 aligns across 7 bases. Germline V gives CDR1 MNHNY, CDR2 SVGAGI (reference sequence). This CDR3 is 15 amino acids long. Germline trimming cut 0 bases from V and 5 bases from J; bases unmatched to any gene: 6. This CDR3 reads CASSYSTSLPETQYF. Here the CDR3 DNA reads TGTGCCAGCAGTTACTCGACTAGCCTTCCGGAGACCCAGTACTTC.

This rearrangement joins TRBV4-1 to TRBJ1-2, with 9 bases aligning to TRBD1. The germline CDR1 and CDR2 sequences are MGHRA and YSYEKL. The J segment lost 4 bases and the V segment lost 1 base, leaving 10 bases of the junction unmatched. This CDR3 has 17 residues. As DNA, the CDR3 is TGCGCCAGCAGCCAAGGCCCCGGGACAGGGAATGGCTATGGCTACACCTTC. This translates into CASSQGPGTGNGYGYTF.

The chain joins TRBV6-5 to TRBJ1-4; D gene ambiguous. Trimming cost V 0 bases and J 7 bases, with 12 bases left between them. This CDR3 has 15 residues. The germline CDR1 and CDR2 sequences are MNHEY and SVGAGI. The CDR3 DNA reads as TGTGCCAGCAGTTACTCTGGCGGTTTGGGTGAAAAACTGTTTTTT. Its translation is CASSYSGGLGEKLFF.

The chain employs TRBV5-1 and TRBJ2-3; D is unclear. This CDR3 contains 11 residues. Germline V CDR1 and CDR2: SGHRS, YFSETQ. Trimming took off 3 bases at V and 5 bases at J, with 4 bases between the two ends. As DNA, the CDR3 is TGCGCCAGCAGCTGGGGAGATACGCAGTATTTT. It codes for CASSWGDTQYF.

DNA for the CDR3: TGCAGCGTTGAAACTAGCGGCACAGATACGCAGTATTTT. This translates into CSVETSGTDTQYF. This chain joins TRBV29-1 and TRBJ2-3; 7 bases are shared with TRBD2. Germline V CDR1 and CDR2: SQVTM, ANQGSEA. The CDR3 runs to 13 residues. J lost 1 base, V lost 2 bases, and 0 bases had no gene match.

The chain is built from TRBV15 and TRBJ2-7; 8 bases fit TRBD1. The CDR3 totals 13 residues. Germline trimming cut 5 bases from V and 4 bases from J; bases unmatched to any gene: 4. Germline V gene data show CDR1 as LNHNV and CDR2 as YYDKDF (reference sequence). The CDR3 DNA sequence: TGTGCCACCAGCTTGGGGGACAGGTACGAGCAGTACTTC. Amino acids: CATSLGDRYEQYF.

The genes are TRBV15 and TRBJ1-2; D remains unclear. Looked up from germline, CDR1 is LNHNV and CDR2 is YYDKDF (reference sequence). The germline V and J ends were trimmed by 4 bases and 8 bases, with 14 bases remaining between them. The CDR3 sequence is 13 residues long. The CDR3 nucleotides read TGTGCCACCAGCATCTCCCGGGTTGTAGGCTACACCTTC. This gives the protein CATSISRVVGYTF.

The gene calls are TRBV5-6 and TRBJ1-6; a possible D gene is TRBD1 (5 bases). The ends were cut back, 5 bases at V and 9 bases at J, with 15 bases in the middle. The CDR3 is 14 residues long. Germline lookup yields CDR1 SGHDT and CDR2 YYEEEE. CDR3 nucleotide sequence: TGTGCCAGCAGAATGGGGCCAGCGCGTTCACCCCTCCACTTT. Protein: CASRMGPARSPLHF.